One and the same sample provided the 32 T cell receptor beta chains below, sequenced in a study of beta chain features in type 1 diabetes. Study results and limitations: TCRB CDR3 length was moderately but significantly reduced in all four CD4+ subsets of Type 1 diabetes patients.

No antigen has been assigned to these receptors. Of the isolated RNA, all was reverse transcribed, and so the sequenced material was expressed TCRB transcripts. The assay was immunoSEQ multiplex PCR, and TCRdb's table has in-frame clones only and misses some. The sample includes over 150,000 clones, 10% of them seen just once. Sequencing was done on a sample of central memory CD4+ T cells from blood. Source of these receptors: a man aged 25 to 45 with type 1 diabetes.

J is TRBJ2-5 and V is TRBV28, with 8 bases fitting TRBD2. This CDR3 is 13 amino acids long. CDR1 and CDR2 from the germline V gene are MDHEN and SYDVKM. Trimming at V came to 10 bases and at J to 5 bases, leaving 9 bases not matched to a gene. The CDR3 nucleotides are TGTGCCATCGACAGACCGGGAGGGGAGACCCAGTACTTC. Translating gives CAIDRPGGETQYF.

CDR3: CASSPQGVLTFF. The CDR3 DNA reads as TGTGCCAGCAGCCCACAGGGAGTACTAACTTTCTTT. This sequence joins TRBV7-3 and TRBJ1-1; possible D gene TRBD1, 6 bases. The germline gives CDR1 SGHTA, CDR2 FQGTGA. The ends were cut back, 5 bases at V and 12 bases at J, with 16 bases in the middle. This CDR3 spans 12 amino acids.

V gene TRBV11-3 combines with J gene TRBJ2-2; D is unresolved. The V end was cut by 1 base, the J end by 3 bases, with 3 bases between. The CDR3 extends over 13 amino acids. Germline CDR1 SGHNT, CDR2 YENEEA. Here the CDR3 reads CASSLADTGELFF. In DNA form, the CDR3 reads TGTGCCAGCAGCTTAGCCGACACCGGGGAGCTGTTTTTT.

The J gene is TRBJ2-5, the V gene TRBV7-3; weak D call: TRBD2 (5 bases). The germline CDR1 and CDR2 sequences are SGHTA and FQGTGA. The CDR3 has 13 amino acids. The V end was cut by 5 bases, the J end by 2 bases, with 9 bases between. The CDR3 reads CASSQRMQETQYF. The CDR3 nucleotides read TGTGCCAGCAGCCAGCGGATGCAAGAGACCCAGTACTTC.

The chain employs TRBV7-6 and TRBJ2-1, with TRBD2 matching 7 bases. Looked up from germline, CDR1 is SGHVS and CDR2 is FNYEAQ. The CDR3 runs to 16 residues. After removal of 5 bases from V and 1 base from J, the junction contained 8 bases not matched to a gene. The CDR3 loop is CASSQNGEGSYNEQFF. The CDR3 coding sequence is TGTGCCAGCAGCCAGAACGGGGAGGGGTCCTACAATGAGCAGTTCTTC.

This CDR3 reads CASSGDRYSYEQYF. Written as DNA, the CDR3 is TGTGCCAGCAGTGGGGACAGATATTCCTACGAGCAGTACTTC. The chain combines TRBV2 with TRBJ2-7; TRBD1 agrees at 7 bases. The V gene's germline CDR1 is SNHLY and CDR2 FYNNEI. The V gene end was trimmed by 4 bases and the J gene end by 1 base; junction bases not matched to a gene: 4. This CDR3 contains 14 residues.

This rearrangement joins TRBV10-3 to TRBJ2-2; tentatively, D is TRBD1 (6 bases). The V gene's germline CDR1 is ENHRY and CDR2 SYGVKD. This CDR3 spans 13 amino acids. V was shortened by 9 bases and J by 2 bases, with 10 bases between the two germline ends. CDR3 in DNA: TGTGCCATACAGGGCGCCAACACCGGGGAGCTGTTTTTT. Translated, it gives CAIQGANTGELFF.

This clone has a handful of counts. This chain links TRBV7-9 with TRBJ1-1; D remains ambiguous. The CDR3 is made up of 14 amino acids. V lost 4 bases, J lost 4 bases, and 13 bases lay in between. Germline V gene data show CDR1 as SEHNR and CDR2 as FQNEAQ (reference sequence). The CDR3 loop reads CASSWEGGSTEAFF. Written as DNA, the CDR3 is TGTGCCAGCAGCTGGGAGGGAGGGAGCACTGAAGCTTTCTTT.

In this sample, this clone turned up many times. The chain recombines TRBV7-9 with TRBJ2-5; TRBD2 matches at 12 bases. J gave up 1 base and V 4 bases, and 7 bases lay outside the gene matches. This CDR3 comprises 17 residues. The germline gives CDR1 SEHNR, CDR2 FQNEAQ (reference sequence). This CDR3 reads CASSSLRLAGAQETQYF. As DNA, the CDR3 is TGTGCCAGCAGCTCCCTTAGACTAGCGGGAGCCCAAGAGACCCAGTACTTC.

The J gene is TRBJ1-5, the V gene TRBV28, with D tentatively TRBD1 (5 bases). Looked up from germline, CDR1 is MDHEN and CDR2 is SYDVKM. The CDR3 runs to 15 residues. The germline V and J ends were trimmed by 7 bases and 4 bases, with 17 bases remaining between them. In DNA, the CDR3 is TGTGCCAGCACCCTTCTCCAGGGAATTAATCAGCCCCAGCATTTT. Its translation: CASTLLQGINQPQHF.

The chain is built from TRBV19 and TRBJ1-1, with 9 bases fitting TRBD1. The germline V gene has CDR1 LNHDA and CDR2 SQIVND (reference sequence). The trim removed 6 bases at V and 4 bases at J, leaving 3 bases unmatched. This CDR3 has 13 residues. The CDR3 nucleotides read TGTGCCAGTAGCATGGGACAGGGCACTGAAGCTTTCTTT. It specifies CASSMGQGTEAFF.

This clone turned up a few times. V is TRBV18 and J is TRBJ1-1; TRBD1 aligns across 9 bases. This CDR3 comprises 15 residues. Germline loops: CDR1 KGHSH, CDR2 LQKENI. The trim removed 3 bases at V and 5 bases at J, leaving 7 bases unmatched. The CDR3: CASSPKTGTGTEAFF. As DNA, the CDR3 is TGTGCCAGCTCACCCAAGACAGGGACAGGGACTGAAGCTTTCTTT. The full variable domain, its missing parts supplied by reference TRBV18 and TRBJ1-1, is NAGVMQNPRHLVRRRGQEARLRCSPMKGHSHVYWYRQLPEEGLKFMVYLQKENIIDESGMPKERFSAEFPKEGPSILRIQQVVRGDSAAYFCASSPKTGTGTEAFFGQGTRLTVV.

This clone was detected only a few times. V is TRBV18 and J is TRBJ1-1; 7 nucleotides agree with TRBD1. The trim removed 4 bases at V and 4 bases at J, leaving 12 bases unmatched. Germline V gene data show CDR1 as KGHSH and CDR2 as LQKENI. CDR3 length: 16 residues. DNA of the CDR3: TGTGCCAGCTCACTTGACAGGGTAGGTCTGGCCACTGAAGCTTTCTTT. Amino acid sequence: CASSLDRVGLATEAFF.

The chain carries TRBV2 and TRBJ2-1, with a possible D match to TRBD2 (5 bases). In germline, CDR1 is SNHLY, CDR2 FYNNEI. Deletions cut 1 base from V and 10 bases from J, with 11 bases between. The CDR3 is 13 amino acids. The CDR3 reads CASSEGATGEQFF. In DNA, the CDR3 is TGTGCCAGCAGTGAAGGTGCTACGGGGGAGCAGTTCTTC.

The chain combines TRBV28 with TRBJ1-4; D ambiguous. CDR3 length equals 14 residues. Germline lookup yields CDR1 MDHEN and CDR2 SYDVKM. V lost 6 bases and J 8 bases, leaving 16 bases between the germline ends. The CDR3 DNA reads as TGTGCCAGCAGCTTTCGACTTGGGGAGGAAAAACTGTTTTTT. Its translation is CASSFRLGEEKLFF. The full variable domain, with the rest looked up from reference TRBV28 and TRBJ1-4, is DVKVTQSSRYLVKRTGEKVFLECVQDMDHENMFWYRQDPGLGLRLIYFSYDVKMKEKGDIPEGYSVSREKKERFSLILESASTNQTSMYLCASSFRLGEEKLFFGSGTQLSVL.

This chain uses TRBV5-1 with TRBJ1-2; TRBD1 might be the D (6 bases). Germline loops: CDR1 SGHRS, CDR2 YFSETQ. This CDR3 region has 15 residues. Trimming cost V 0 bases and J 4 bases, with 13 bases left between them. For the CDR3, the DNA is TGCGCCAGCAGCTTGGGCAGGGGCGTCGGCTATGGCTACACCTTC. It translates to CASSLGRGVGYGYTF.

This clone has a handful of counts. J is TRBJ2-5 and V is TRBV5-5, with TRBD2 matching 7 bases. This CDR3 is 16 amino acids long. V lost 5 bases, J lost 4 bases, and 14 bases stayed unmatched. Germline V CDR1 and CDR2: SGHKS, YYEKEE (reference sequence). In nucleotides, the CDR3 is TGTGCCAGCAGACGCCGGATTGCGGGAGAGGGAGAGACCCAGTACTTC. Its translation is CASRRRIAGEGETQYF.

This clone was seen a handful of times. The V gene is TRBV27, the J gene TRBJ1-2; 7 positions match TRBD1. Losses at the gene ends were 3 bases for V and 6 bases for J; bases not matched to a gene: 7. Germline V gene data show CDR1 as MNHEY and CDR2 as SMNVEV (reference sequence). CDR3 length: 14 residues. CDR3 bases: TGTGCCAGCAGTTTTAAGAGGGGGCGTGATGGCTACACCTTC. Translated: CASSFKRGRDGYTF.

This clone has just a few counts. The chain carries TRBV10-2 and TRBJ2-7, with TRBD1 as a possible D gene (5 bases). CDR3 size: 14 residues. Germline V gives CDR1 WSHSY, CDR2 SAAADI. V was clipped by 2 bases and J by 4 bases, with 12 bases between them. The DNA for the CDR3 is TGCGCCAGCAGTGAGGGGGCGATCGGATACGAGCAGTACTTC. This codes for CASSEGAIGYEQYF.

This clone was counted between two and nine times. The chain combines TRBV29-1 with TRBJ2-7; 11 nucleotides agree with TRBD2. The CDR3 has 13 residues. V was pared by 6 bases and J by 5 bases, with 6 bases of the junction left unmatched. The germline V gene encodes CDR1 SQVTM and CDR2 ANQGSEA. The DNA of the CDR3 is TGCAGCGTCGTAGCGGGAGGGACTGACGAGCAGTACTTC. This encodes CSVVAGGTDEQYF.

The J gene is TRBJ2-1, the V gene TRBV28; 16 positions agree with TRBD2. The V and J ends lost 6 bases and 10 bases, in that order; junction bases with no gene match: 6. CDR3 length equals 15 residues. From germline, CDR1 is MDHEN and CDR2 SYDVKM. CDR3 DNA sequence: TGTGCCAGCAGCCAAACGGGACTAGCGGGAGGGGAGCAGTTCTTC. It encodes CASSQTGLAGGEQFF.

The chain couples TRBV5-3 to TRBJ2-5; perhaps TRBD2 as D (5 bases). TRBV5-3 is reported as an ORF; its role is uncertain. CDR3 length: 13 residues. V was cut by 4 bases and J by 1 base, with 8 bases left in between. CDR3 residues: CARSPTTQETQYF. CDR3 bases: TGTGCCAGAAGCCCGACTACCCAAGAGACCCAGTACTTC.

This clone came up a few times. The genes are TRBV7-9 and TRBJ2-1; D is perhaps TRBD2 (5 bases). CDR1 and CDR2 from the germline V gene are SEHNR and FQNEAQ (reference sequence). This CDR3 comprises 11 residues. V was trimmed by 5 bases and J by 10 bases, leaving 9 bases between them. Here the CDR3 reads CASSVQREQFF. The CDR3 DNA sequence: TGTGCCAGCAGCGTCCAGCGGGAGCAGTTCTTC.

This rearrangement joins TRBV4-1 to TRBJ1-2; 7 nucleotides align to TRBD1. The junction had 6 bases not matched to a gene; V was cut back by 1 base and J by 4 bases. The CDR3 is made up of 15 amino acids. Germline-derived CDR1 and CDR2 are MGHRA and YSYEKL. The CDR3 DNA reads TGCGCCAGCAGCCAAGGTTCGGGACAGAGCTATGGCTACACCTTC. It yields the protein CASSQGSGQSYGYTF.

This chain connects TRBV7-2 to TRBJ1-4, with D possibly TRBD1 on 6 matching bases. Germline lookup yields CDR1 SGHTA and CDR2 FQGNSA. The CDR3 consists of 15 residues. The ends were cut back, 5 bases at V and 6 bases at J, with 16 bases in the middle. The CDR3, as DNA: TGTGCCAGCAGCCCCAGTCCGAGACAGGATGAAAAACTGTTTTTT. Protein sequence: CASSPSPRQDEKLFF. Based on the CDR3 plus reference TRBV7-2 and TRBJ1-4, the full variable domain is GAGVSQSPSNKVTEKGKDVELRCDPISGHTALYWYRQSLGQGLEFLIYFQGNSAPDKSGLPSDRFSAERTGGSVSTLTIQRTQQEDSAVYLCASSPSPRQDEKLFFGSGTQLSVL.

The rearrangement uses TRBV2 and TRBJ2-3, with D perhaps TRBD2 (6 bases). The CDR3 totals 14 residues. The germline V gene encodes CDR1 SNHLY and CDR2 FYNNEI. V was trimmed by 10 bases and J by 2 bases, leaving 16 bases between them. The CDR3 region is CATVAVYITDTQYF. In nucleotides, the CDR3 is TGTGCCACCGTAGCGGTTTACATCACAGATACGCAGTATTTT. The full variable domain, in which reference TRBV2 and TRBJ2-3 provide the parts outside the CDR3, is EPEVTQTPSHQVTQMGQEVILRCVPISNHLYFYWYRQILGQKVEFLVSFYNNEISEKSEIFDDQFSVERPDGSNFTLKIRSTKLEDSAMYFCATVAVYITDTQYFGPGTRLTVL.

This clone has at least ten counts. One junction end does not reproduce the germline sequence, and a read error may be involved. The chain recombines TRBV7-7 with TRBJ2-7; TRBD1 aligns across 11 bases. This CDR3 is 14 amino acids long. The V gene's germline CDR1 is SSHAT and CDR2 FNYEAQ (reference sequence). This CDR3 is CASSTGQGAGEQYF. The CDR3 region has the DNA TGTGCTAGCAGCACCGGACAGGGGGCTGGCGAGCAGTACTTC.

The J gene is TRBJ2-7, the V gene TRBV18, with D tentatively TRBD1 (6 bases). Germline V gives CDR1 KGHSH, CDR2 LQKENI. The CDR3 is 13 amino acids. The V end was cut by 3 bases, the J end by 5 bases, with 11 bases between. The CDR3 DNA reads TGTGCCAGCTCACCTACGACAGGAAACGAGCAGTACTTC. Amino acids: CASSPTTGNEQYF.

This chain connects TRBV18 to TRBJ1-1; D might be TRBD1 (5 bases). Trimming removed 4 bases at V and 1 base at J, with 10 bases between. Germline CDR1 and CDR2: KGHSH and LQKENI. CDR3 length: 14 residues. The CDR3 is CASSLRQQNTEAFF. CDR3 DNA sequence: TGTGCCAGCTCACTCAGACAGCAGAACACTGAAGCTTTCTTT.

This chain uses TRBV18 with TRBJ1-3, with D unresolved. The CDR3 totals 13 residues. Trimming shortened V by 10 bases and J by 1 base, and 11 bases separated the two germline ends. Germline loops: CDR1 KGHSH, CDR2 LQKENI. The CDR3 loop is CATQEGSGNTIYF. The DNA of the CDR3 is TGTGCCACCCAAGAGGGATCTGGAAACACCATATATTTT.

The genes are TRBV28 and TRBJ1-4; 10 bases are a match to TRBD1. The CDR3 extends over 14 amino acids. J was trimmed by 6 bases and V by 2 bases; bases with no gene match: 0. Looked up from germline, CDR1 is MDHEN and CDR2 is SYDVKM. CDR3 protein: CASSLGTGDEKLFF. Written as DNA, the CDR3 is TGTGCCAGCAGTTTAGGGACAGGGGATGAAAAACTGTTTTTT.

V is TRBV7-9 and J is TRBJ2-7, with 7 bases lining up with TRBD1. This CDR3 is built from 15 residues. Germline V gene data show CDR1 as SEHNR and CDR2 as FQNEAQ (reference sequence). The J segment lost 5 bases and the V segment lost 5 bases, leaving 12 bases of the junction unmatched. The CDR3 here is CASSRQTGRRNEQYF. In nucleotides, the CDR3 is TGTGCCAGCAGCCGACAGACAGGGAGAAGAAACGAGCAGTACTTC.